A single sample gave rise to the 23 T cell receptor beta chains below, sequenced in a study of identical twins. TCRdb fed the 5' RACE reads into MiXCR, producing one record per CDR3 protein. Altogether some 560,000 distinct CDR3 sequences are present, 9.6% being singletons, with the ten largest covering 3%. Another study also made use of these data, one on yellow fever vaccine responses in identical twins.

What was sequenced was PBMCs. Receptor source: a woman between 18 and 30 years old in good health.

Many counts were recorded for this clonotype. V and J are TRBV29-1 and TRBJ1-2; 11 positions match TRBD1. The CDR3 covers 12 residues. The J segment lost 7 bases and the V segment lost 7 bases, leaving 5 bases of the junction unmatched. In germline, CDR1 is SQVTM, CDR2 ANQGSEA. This CDR3 is CSGTGGLGGYTF. The CDR3 DNA reads TGCAGCGGGACAGGGGGCTTGGGTGGCTACACCTTC. The variable domain in full, completed from reference TRBV29-1 and TRBJ1-2, reads SAVISQKPSRDICQRGTSLTIQCQVDSQVTMMFWYRQQPGQSLTLIATANQGSEATYESGFVIDKFPISRPNLTFSTLTVSNMSPEDSSIYLCSGTGGLGGYTFGSGTRLTVV.

This clonotype showed up just once. This CDR3 reads CASSMVEGTSGTTEQFF. The CDR3 coding sequence is TGTGCCAGCTCAATGGTCGAGGGGACTAGCGGGACGACTGAGCAGTTCTTC. The gene calls are TRBV18 and TRBJ2-1; 13 positions agree with TRBD2. Per germline, CDR1 KGHSH and CDR2 LQKENI. The CDR3 loop spans 17 amino acids. The V segment lost 5 bases and the J segment 9 bases; nucleotides outside the gene matches: 13.

The V and J genes are TRBV5-6 and TRBJ2-1, with TRBD2 matching 10 bases. V gave up 3 bases and J gave up 9 bases; unmatched junction bases: 15. The CDR3 has 17 residues. Germline lookup yields CDR1 SGHDT and CDR2 YYEEEE. CDR3 region: CASSSASAGGRFTEQFF. CDR3 in DNA: TGTGCCAGCAGCTCCGCCTCAGCGGGGGGGCGATTCACTGAGCAGTTCTTC.

This clonotype occurred a few times. V gene TRBV11-2 combines with J gene TRBJ1-2; D perhaps matches TRBD1 (5 bases). V lost 4 bases and J 5 bases, leaving 11 bases between the germline ends. The germline gives CDR1 SGHAT, CDR2 FQNNGV. This CDR3 region has 13 residues. The CDR3 loop is CASSSGRVYGYTF. The CDR3 DNA reads TGTGCCAGCAGCTCAGGCAGGGTTTATGGCTACACCTTC.

This clonotype was seen ten or more times. The chain has TRBV30 and TRBJ2-4; the match to TRBD1 covers 8 bases. V gave up 4 bases and J gave up 6 bases; unmatched junction bases: 8. Germline V gives CDR1 GTSNPN, CDR2 SVGIG (reference sequence). The CDR3 has 14 residues. In DNA, the CDR3 is TGTGCCTGGAAACAGGGGGGAAAAAGAAACATTCAGTACTTC. Its protein is CAWKQGGKRNIQYF.

This clonotype has a handful of counts. The V gene is TRBV3-1, the J gene TRBJ2-2; 14 positions match TRBD2. In germline, CDR1 is LGHDT, CDR2 YNNKEL (reference sequence). CDR3 length equals 17 residues. J lost 4 bases, V lost 4 bases, and 5 bases had no gene match. The CDR3 coding sequence is TGTGCCAGCAGCCCCCCGGGACTAGCGGGGGTCACCGGGGAGCTGTTTTTT. Protein product: CASSPPGLAGVTGELFF.

The CDR3 region is CASSLDWTGILYEQYF. CDR3 coding DNA: TGTGCCAGCAGCTTAGACTGGACAGGGATTCTTTACGAGCAGTACTTC. The chain couples TRBV7-2 to TRBJ2-7; 8 nucleotides align to TRBD1. Trimming cost V 1 base and J 4 bases; bases outside gene matches: 9. Germline V gene sequence: CDR1 SGHTA, CDR2 FQGNSA. The CDR3 extends over 16 amino acids.

This clonotype was observed a few times. The chain joins TRBV5-6 to TRBJ1-5; D is ambiguous. V lost 4 bases, J lost 6 bases, and 8 bases lay in between. Germline V gene lookup returns CDR1 SGHDT and CDR2 YYEEEE. The CDR3 totals 12 residues. The CDR3 spells CASSIPGQPQHF. In nucleotides, the CDR3 is TGTGCCAGCAGCATACCAGGTCAGCCCCAGCATTTT.

This clonotype has only a few counts. The J gene is TRBJ2-1, the V gene TRBV6-2 or TRBV6-3, with TRBD1 as a possible D gene (6 bases). CDR1 MNHEY and CDR2 SVGEGT come from the germline V gene. Trimming shortened V by 3 bases and J by 6 bases, and 15 bases separated the two germline ends. This CDR3 contains 15 residues. The chain's CDR3 is CASSYGQGKFNEQFF. Here the CDR3 DNA reads TGTGCCAGCAGTTATGGGCAGGGGAAATTCAATGAGCAGTTCTTC.

V is TRBV6-4 and J is TRBJ2-1; no definite D call. Germline lookup yields CDR1 MRHNA and CDR2 SNTAGT. V gave up 0 bases and J gave up 2 bases, with 8 bases separating them. The CDR3 is 15 residues long. CDR3 sequence: CASSDSGNPYNEQFF. The CDR3 DNA reads TGTGCCAGCAGTGACTCGGGAAATCCCTACAATGAGCAGTTCTTC.

This clonotype has more than one count but fewer than ten. This chain uses TRBV7-2 with TRBJ2-3, with D hard to call. The V end lost 0 bases, the J end lost 4 bases, and 8 bases lay between the germline ends. This CDR3 has 14 amino acids. CDR1 and CDR2 (germline): SGHTA, FQGNSA. DNA of the CDR3: TGTGCCAGCAGCTTAGCTCGGACCGCAGATACGCAGTATTTT. It translates to CASSLARTADTQYF.

The rearrangement uses TRBV6-5 and TRBJ2-3; no definite D call. V lost 2 bases and J 1 base, leaving 10 bases between the germline ends. CDR3 length: 15 amino acids. In germline, CDR1 is MNHEY, CDR2 SVGAGI. CDR3 sequence: CASSYVGQGTDTQYF. CDR3 sequence (DNA): TGTGCCAGCAGTTACGTAGGCCAGGGCACAGATACGCAGTATTTT.

The genes are TRBV29-1 and TRBJ2-7, with D unclear. V was shortened by 3 bases and J by 4 bases, with 7 bases between the two germline ends. The CDR3 totals 11 residues. Germline CDR1 and CDR2: SQVTM and ANQGSEA. The CDR3 DNA follows: TGCAGCGTTGATACAGATTACGAGCAGTACTTC. Residues: CSVDTDYEQYF.

The rearrangement uses TRBV6-5 and TRBJ1-2; D is uncertain. V gave up 0 bases and J gave up 3 bases, with 14 bases separating them. The CDR3 spans 16 residues. The germline V gene encodes CDR1 MNHEY and CDR2 SVGAGI. The CDR3 nucleotides read TGTGCCAGCAGTTACTCGGGTGTGGGCTTGGACTATGGCTACACCTTC. Translated: CASSYSGVGLDYGYTF.

There are a few counts of this clonotype. This rearrangement joins TRBV12-3 or TRBV12-4 to TRBJ2-5, with D perhaps matching TRBD1 or TRBD2 (5 bases each). Trimming took off 6 bases at V and 14 bases at J, with 22 bases between the two ends. CDR3 size: 13 residues. As DNA, the CDR3 is TGTGCCAGCAGCCTGACTACTGACAGAGGCGCATACTTC. It specifies CASSLTTDRGAYF.

This clonotype was detected many times. DNA for the CDR3: TGCGCCAGCAGCTGGGGGACTTTCAATGAGCAGTTCTTC. Residues: CASSWGTFNEQFF. J is TRBJ2-1 and V is TRBV5-1, with D perhaps TRBD2 (6 bases). The CDR3 spans 13 residues. Trimming took 3 bases from V and 6 from J, leaving 10 bases between them. Per the germline V gene, CDR1 is SGHRS and CDR2 is YFSETQ.

The sample holds many counts of this clonotype. The chain joins TRBV5-6 to TRBJ1-4, with 7 bases fitting TRBD1. In germline, CDR1 is SGHDT, CDR2 YYEEEE. The length of the CDR3 is 14 residues. With V trimmed by 4 bases and J by 7 bases, 7 bases remained unmatched. The CDR3 coding sequence is TGTGCCAGCAGCCACAGGGGTTCTGGTGAAAAACTGTTTTTT. Translating it yields CASSHRGSGEKLFF.

This clonotype was counted ten times or more. The J gene is TRBJ1-2, the V gene TRBV29-1; D gene unclear. Per germline, CDR1 SQVTM and CDR2 ANQGSEA. This CDR3 contains 15 residues. Trimming left V 3 bases short and J 2 bases short, with 16 bases between. CDR3 residues: CSVDSRAGSNYGYTF. The CDR3 region has the DNA TGCAGCGTTGATTCTCGGGCAGGATCGAACTATGGCTACACCTTC.

Only a few counts were recorded for this clonotype. The chain couples TRBV15 to TRBJ2-7; D might be TRBD2 (5 bases). Germline CDR1 is LNHNV and CDR2 is YYDKDF (reference sequence). This CDR3 has 13 residues. V shed 0 bases and J shed 4 bases, with 7 bases lying between them. The CDR3 nucleotides read TGTGCCACCAGCAGAGATCCGGGGTACGAGCAGTACTTC. Protein: CATSRDPGYEQYF.

This clonotype was found a few times. The chain employs TRBV12-3 or TRBV12-4 and TRBJ2-5; 9 bases fit TRBD2. This CDR3 comprises 13 residues. The J segment lost 7 bases and the V segment lost 2 bases, leaving 2 bases of the junction unmatched. CDR3 in DNA: TGTGCCAGCAGTTTAATGCGGGGGGGGACCCAGTACTTC. This encodes CASSLMRGGTQYF.

The chain is built from TRBV18 and TRBJ2-1; 11 bases map to TRBD2. J gave up 9 bases and V 2 bases, and 6 bases lay outside the gene matches. This CDR3 is 15 amino acids long. The germline CDR1 and CDR2 sequences are KGHSH and LQKENI. The CDR3 DNA reads TGTGCCAGCTCACCATCGGTAGCGGGGGGGCGTGAGCAGTTCTTC. It yields the protein CASSPSVAGGREQFF.

This clonotype was counted a few times. The DNA of the CDR3 is TGCAGCGTGGAAAGGGACGCGGAAGAGACCCAGTACTTC. This translates into CSVERDAEETQYF. The genes are TRBV20-1 and TRBJ2-5; D might be TRBD1 or TRBD2, each matching 5 bases. Germline lookup yields CDR1 DFQATT and CDR2 SNEGSKA (reference sequence). The CDR3 length is 13 residues.

This clonotype was counted many times. The V and J genes are TRBV4-3 and TRBJ1-1; 11 bases fit TRBD1. With V trimmed by 0 bases and J by 4 bases, 4 bases remained unmatched. The CDR3 has 16 residues. Germline V gene data show CDR1 as LGHNA and CDR2 as YSLEER. Here the CDR3 reads CASSQEPGTGGTEAFF. The CDR3, as DNA: TGCGCCAGCAGCCAAGAACCCGGGACAGGGGGCACTGAAGCTTTCTTT.